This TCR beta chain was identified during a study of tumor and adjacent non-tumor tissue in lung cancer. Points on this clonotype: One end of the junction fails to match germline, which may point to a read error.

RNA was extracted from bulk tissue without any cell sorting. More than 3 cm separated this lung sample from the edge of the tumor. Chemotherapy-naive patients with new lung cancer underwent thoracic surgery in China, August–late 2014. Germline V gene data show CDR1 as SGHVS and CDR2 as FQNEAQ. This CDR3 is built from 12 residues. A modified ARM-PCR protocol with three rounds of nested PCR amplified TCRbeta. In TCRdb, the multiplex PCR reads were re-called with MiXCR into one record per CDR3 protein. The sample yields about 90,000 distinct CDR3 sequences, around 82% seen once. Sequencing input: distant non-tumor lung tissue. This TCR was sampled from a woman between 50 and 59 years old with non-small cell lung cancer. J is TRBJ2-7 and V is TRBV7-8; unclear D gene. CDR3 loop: CASSLVRNEHYF. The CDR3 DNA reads TGTGCCAGCAGCTTGGTACGGAACGAGCACTACTTC.